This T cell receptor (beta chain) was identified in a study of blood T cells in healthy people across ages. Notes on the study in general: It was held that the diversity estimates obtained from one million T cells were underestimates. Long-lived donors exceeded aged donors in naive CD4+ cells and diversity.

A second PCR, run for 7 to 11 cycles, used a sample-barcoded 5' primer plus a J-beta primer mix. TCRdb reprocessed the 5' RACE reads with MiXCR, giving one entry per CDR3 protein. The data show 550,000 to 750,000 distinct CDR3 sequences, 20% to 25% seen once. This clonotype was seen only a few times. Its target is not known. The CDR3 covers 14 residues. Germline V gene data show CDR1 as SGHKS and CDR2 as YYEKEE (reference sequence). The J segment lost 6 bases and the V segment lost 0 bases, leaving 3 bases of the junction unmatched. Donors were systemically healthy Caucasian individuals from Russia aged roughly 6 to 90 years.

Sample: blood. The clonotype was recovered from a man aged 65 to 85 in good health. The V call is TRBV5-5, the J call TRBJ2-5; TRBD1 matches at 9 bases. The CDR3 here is CASSLATGGKTQYF. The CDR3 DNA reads TGTGCCAGCAGCTTGGCGACAGGGGGAAAGACCCAGTACTTC.